The 20 T cell receptor beta chains below all came from one sample that was sequenced in a study of T-cell reconstitution after alpha-beta-depleted transplantation in children. The TCRbeta library incorporated unique molecular identifiers. TCRdb ran MiXCR on the PCR reads and lists one entry per CDR3 protein. The data hold about 980,000 distinct CDR3 sequences, with about 26% observed a single time. Specimen: PBMCs, mostly from graft donor cells, collected 360 days after TCRalphabeta/CD19-depleted stem cell transplant. The receptors here all came from a boy less than two years old who had a stem cell transplant for SCID, so the T cells may come from the graft donor.

The chain employs TRBV24-1 and TRBJ2-2; D could derive from TRBD1 or TRBD2 (6 bases each). This CDR3 contains 16 residues. Germline V lookup: CDR1 KGHDR, CDR2 SFDVKD. Trimming stripped 6 bases from V and 5 bases from J, with 18 bases between. The CDR3 DNA follows: TGTGCCACCAGTCATCCACGGGGGACACCAACCGGGGAGCTGTTTTTT. Amino acids: CATSHPRGTPTGELFF.

The sample holds many counts of this clonotype. The chain employs TRBV12-3 or TRBV12-4 and TRBJ2-1; the match to TRBD1 covers 8 bases. V lost 6 bases to trimming and J lost 4 bases; unmatched junction nucleotides: 5. The CDR3 length is 14 residues. CDR3: CASSWDRIYNEQFF. The CDR3 DNA sequence: TGTGCCAGCAGCTGGGACAGGATTTACAATGAGCAGTTCTTC.

The J gene is TRBJ2-1, the V gene TRBV20-1; 7 bases map to TRBD2. CDR3 length: 16 amino acids. V shed 2 bases, J shed 0 bases, and the junction held 7 bases outside the gene matches. From germline, CDR1 is DFQATT and CDR2 SNEGSKA (reference sequence). As DNA, the CDR3 is TGCAGTGCTAGAATCCAGCGGGGTTACTCCTACAATGAGCAGTTCTTC. This codes for CSARIQRGYSYNEQFF.

The chain recombines TRBV20-1 with TRBJ2-7, with D maybe TRBD1 (5 bases). This CDR3 comprises 14 residues. Trimming took off 6 bases at V and 3 bases at J, with 18 bases between the two ends. Germline-derived CDR1 and CDR2 are DFQATT and SNEGSKA (reference sequence). The CDR3 is CSARPHRNLYEQYF. The DNA for the CDR3 is TGCAGTGCCAGGCCTCACAGGAATCTCTACGAGCAGTACTTC.

This clonotype was observed a handful of times. This rearrangement joins TRBV5-1 to TRBJ2-5; D might be TRBD2 (7 bases). Germline V gives CDR1 SGHRS, CDR2 YFSETQ. V was trimmed by 4 bases and J by 5 bases, leaving 24 bases between them. The CDR3 is made up of 17 amino acids. The CDR3: CASSMGGAPPSRETQYF. In DNA form, the CDR3 reads TGCGCCAGCAGCATGGGGGGGGCACCACCTTCCCGGGAGACCCAGTACTTC.

The genes are TRBV12-3 or TRBV12-4 and TRBJ2-3; 8 bases line up with TRBD2. V was clipped by 1 base and J by 5 bases; unmatched bases: 8. CDR3 size: 16 residues. The CDR3 DNA reads as TGTGCCAGCAGTTTAGGGGCGGGGGGAGATCGAGATACGCAGTATTTT. Its translation is CASSLGAGGDRDTQYF.

CDR3 DNA: TGCGCCAGCAGCCCCGCTGGGCGGGGGCGCACAGATACGCAGTATTTT. It is translated as CASSPAGRGRTDTQYF. The chain carries TRBV5-1 and TRBJ2-3, with TRBD2 as a possible D gene (7 bases). V was trimmed by 4 bases and J by 1 base, leaving 16 bases between them. CDR1 and CDR2 from the germline V gene are SGHRS and YFSETQ. CDR3 length: 16 residues.

The chain couples TRBV20-1 to TRBJ2-2; D gene ambiguous. Trimming cost V 4 bases and J 2 bases, with 8 bases left between them. In germline, CDR1 is DFQATT, CDR2 SNEGSKA (reference sequence). The CDR3 consists of 13 residues. The CDR3: CSANLLNTGELFF. Here the CDR3 DNA reads TGCAGTGCTAATCTGCTAAACACCGGGGAGCTGTTTTTT.

This clonotype was counted once. J is TRBJ2-6 and V is TRBV9, with a possible D match to TRBD1 (6 bases). Germline CDR1 and CDR2: SGDLS and YYNGEE. The length of the CDR3 is 17 residues. Trimming shortened V by 2 bases and J by 4 bases, and 16 bases separated the two germline ends. As DNA, the CDR3 is TGTGCCAGCAGCGTGGGGGCCGGTGAGTCCGGGGCCAACGTCCTGACTTTC. Its protein product is CASSVGAGESGANVLTF.

This clonotype was recorded a few times. V gene TRBV11-2 combines with J gene TRBJ1-5, with D maybe TRBD1 (5 bases). This CDR3 spans 17 amino acids. V lost 0 bases and J 2 bases, leaving 14 bases between the germline ends. Germline CDR1 SGHAT, CDR2 FQNNGV. The CDR3 sequence: CASSLEVVGQGNQPQHF. The DNA for the CDR3 is TGTGCCAGCAGCTTAGAGGTAGTGGGGCAGGGCAATCAGCCCCAGCATTTT.

This rearrangement joins TRBV7-3 to TRBJ2-1; TRBD2 is a possible D gene (5 bases). Germline CDR1 is SGHTA and CDR2 is FQGTGA. There are 13 residues in the CDR3. V was shortened by 5 bases and J by 9 bases, with 14 bases between the two germline ends. CDR3 region: CASSPYDAGEQFF. The CDR3 nucleotides are TGTGCCAGCAGCCCCTACGATGCGGGTGAGCAGTTCTTC. The variable domain in full, with the rest retrieved from reference TRBV7-3 and TRBJ2-1, is GAGVSQTPSNKVTEKGKYVELRCDPISGHTALYWYRQSLGQGPEFLIYFQGTGAADDSGLPNDRFFAVRPEGSVSTLKIQRTERGDSAVYLCASSPYDAGEQFFGPGTRLTVL.

This clonotype was seen more than once but under ten times. The J gene is TRBJ2-3, the V gene TRBV12-3 or TRBV12-4; TRBD2 matches at 14 bases. The V gene end was trimmed by 6 bases and the J gene end by 1 base; junction bases not matched to a gene: 9. CDR3 size: 18 residues. CDR3 region: CASRPSGTSGGGTDTQYF. CDR3 DNA sequence: TGTGCCAGCAGACCTTCCGGGACTAGCGGGGGAGGCACAGATACGCAGTATTTT.

A few counts support this clonotype. J is TRBJ2-7 and V is TRBV18; 8 nucleotides agree with TRBD1. This CDR3 is built from 15 residues. Germline V gene data show CDR1 as KGHSH and CDR2 as LQKENI. The ends lost 3 bases at V and 2 bases at J; junction bases unmatched: 6. The CDR3 nucleotides read TGTGCCAGCTCACCCTACGGACAGGGTCCCTACGAGCAGTACTTC. It specifies CASSPYGQGPYEQYF.

This chain joins TRBV7-6 and TRBJ2-3, with TRBD2 matching over 12 bases. Germline V lookup: CDR1 SGHVS, CDR2 FNYEAQ. V lost 5 bases to trimming and J lost 3 bases; unmatched junction nucleotides: 6. The CDR3 length is 16 residues. The CDR3 nucleotides are TGTGCCAGCAGCCCTAGCGGGGGGGCTAAGACAGATACGCAGTATTTT. It codes for CASSPSGGAKTDTQYF.

The chain has TRBV12-3 or TRBV12-4 and TRBJ2-1, with 7 bases aligning to TRBD1. With V trimmed by 5 bases and J by 13 bases, 8 bases remained unmatched. The CDR3 loop spans 12 amino acids. The CDR3 loop reads CASSKGTDNQFF. In DNA, the CDR3 is TGTGCCAGCAGTAAGGGGACAGACAATCAGTTCTTC.

This clonotype was counted only a few times. The gene calls are TRBV7-8 and TRBJ2-3, with 7 bases aligning to TRBD2. Losses at the gene ends were 2 bases for V and 2 bases for J; bases not matched to a gene: 4. The germline CDR1 and CDR2 sequences are SGHVS and FQNEAQ. The CDR3 extends over 15 amino acids. The CDR3 bases are TGTGCCAGCAGCTTAAAGCGGGGCGACACAGATACGCAGTATTTT. Protein sequence: CASSLKRGDTDTQYF.

The rearrangement joins TRBV28 to TRBJ1-2; D might be TRBD1 (6 bases). The V end lost 1 base, the J end lost 7 bases, and 13 bases lay between the germline ends. This CDR3 has 14 amino acids. Germline CDR1 and CDR2: MDHEN and SYDVKM. CDR3 protein: CASSLSGTFGGYTF. DNA for the CDR3: TGTGCCAGCAGTTTATCGGGGACATTCGGTGGCTACACCTTC.

The sample holds a few counts of this clonotype. V is TRBV29-1 and J is TRBJ1-2, with D possibly matching TRBD1 (6 bases). Germline V gives CDR1 SQVTM, CDR2 ANQGSEA. The CDR3 is made up of 11 amino acids. Trimming cost V 4 bases and J 3 bases, with 6 bases left between them. The CDR3 region has the DNA TGCAGCGTTGGGACAGACTATGGCTACACCTTC. Translated: CSVGTDYGYTF.

V usage is TRBV2 and J usage is TRBJ2-5; D might be TRBD2 (5 bases). The CDR3 is 14 residues long. Germline values: CDR1 SNHLY, CDR2 FYNNEI. The ends were cut back, 3 bases at V and 1 base at J, with 9 bases in the middle. CDR3 residues: CASSDGEPQETQYF. The CDR3 nucleotides read TGTGCCAGCAGTGACGGGGAGCCCCAAGAGACCCAGTACTTC.

The chain combines TRBV20-1 with TRBJ1-4, with a possible D match to TRBD1 (5 bases). Germline-derived CDR1 and CDR2 are DFQATT and SNEGSKA (reference sequence). The V gene lost 6 bases and the J gene lost 7 bases, with 18 bases spanning the gap. CDR3 length: 14 amino acids. CDR3 region: CSARIDRRGEKLFF. For the CDR3, the DNA is TGCAGTGCCAGGATCGACCGTAGGGGTGAAAAACTGTTTTTT.